The rows below give T cell receptor beta chains drawn from one sample of a study of metastatic and nonmetastatic thyroid tumors. TCRdb re-called the PCR reads via MiXCR. The table lists tens of thousands of clones, 18% of them singletons. Sequenced material: blood. All receptors derive from a female donor with papillary thyroid cancer or a benign thyroid nodule (not recorded which). Some clones in this sample may be carry-over from other donors' samples. CDR3s include the opening cysteine and the closing phenylalanine or tryptophan. A D gene is named only where the DNA matches it firmly. Where a row states a size, it is once, few, many or the class of an expanded clone; other rows omit it.

clone size	J gene	D gene	V gene	CDR3 protein	CDR3 DNA
few	TRBJ1-1	NA	TRBV6-7	CASSFIQGLYRGAEDFF	TGTGCCAGCAGTTTCATTCAGGGTCTTTACCGTGGGGCTGAAGATTTCTTT
many	TRBJ2-1	NA	TRBV15	CATSRDGYLNEQFF	TGTGCCACCAGCAGAGATGGCTACCTAAATGAGCAGTTCTTC
many	TRBJ1-5	TRBD1	TRBV20-1	CSARDGTGSETQPQHF	TGCAGTGCTAGAGACGGGACAGGGAGCGAGACTCAGCCCCAGCATTTT
few	TRBJ2-7	NA	TRBV28	CTSTMDGAYEQYF	TGTACCAGCACCATGGACGGAGCCTACGAGCAGTACTTC
NA	TRBJ2-3	NA	TRBV6-2/TRBV6-3	CASSYNVAGNTDTQYF	TGTGCCAGCAGTTATAATGTGGCGGGAAACACAGATACGCAGTATTTT
NA	TRBJ1-2	NA	TRBV5-1	CASSLALTANYGYTF	TGCGCCAGCAGCTTGGCTTTGACAGCTAACTATGGCTACACCTTC
many	TRBJ2-7	TRBD2	TRBV2	CASRMAGGYEQYF	TGTGCCAGCCGTATGGCGGGAGGCTACGAGCAGTACTTC
many	TRBJ1-5	NA	TRBV5-1	CASSRGDSGNQPQHF	TGCGCCAGCAGCCGGGGGGATTCCGGCAATCAGCCCCAGCATTTT
many	TRBJ1-5	NA	TRBV20-1	CSARDLRPDQPQHF	TGCAGTGCTAGAGATTTAAGGCCGGACCAGCCCCAGCATTTT
many	TRBJ2-7	NA	TRBV27	CASRYGYEQYF	TGTGCCAGCAGGTACGGCTACGAGCAGTACTTC
many	TRBJ2-2	NA	TRBV12-3/TRBV12-4	CASTSVQPMTGELFF	TGTGCCAGCACCTCGGTTCAACCGATGACCGGGGAGCTGTTTTTT
few	TRBJ1-1	NA	TRBV6-1	CASSQLWGGQNTEAFF	TGTGCCAGCAGTCAACTTTGGGGGGGGCAAAACACTGAAGCTTTCTTT